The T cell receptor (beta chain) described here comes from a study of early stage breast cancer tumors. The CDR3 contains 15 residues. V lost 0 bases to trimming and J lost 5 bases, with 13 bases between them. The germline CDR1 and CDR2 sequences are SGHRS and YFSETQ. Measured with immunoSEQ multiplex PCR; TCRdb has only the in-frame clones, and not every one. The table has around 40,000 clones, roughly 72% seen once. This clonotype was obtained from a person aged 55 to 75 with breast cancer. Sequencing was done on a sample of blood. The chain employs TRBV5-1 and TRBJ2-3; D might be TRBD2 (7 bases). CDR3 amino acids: CASSLGGGDEDTQYF. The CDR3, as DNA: TGCGCCAGCAGCTTGGGAGGGGGGGACGAAGATACGCAGTATTTT.